This T cell receptor beta chain was recovered during a study of shared clonotypes between healthy human individuals. General study findings and limits: Sorted-subset sequencing was shown by rarefaction to be incomplete despite large depth.

Deep was the level used in running the assay. This table comes from immunoSEQ multiplex PCR, and its TCRdb copy is limited to in-frame clones, with some not included. The table records around 2.1 million clones, under 95% of them present only once. In regard to this clone: Its target is unknown.

Naive CD8 cells lacked CD45RO and underwent positive selection for CCR7, leaving out terminally differentiated effector memory CD45RA+ cells. The V gene lost 5 bases and the J gene lost 0 bases, with 17 bases spanning the gap. The CDR3 covers 17 residues. Germline-derived CDR1 and CDR2 are MDHEN and SYDVKM. This chain joins TRBV28 and TRBJ2-1; D is unclear. The sequenced sample was naive CD8+ T cells from PBMCs. This TCR was sampled from a man between 18 and 29 years old in good health. Some clones in this sample may be carry-over from other donors' samples. The CDR3 sequence: CASSQPGAGRSYNEQFF. The DNA for the CDR3 is TGTGCCAGCAGTCAGCCCGGCGCAGGCCGCTCCTACAATGAGCAGTTCTTC. Based on the CDR3 plus reference TRBV28 and TRBJ2-1, the full variable domain is DVKVTQSSRYLVKRTGEKVFLECVQDMDHENMFWYRQDPGLGLRLIYFSYDVKMKEKGDIPEGYSVSREKKERFSLILESASTNQTSMYLCASSQPGAGRSYNEQFFGPGTRLTVL.